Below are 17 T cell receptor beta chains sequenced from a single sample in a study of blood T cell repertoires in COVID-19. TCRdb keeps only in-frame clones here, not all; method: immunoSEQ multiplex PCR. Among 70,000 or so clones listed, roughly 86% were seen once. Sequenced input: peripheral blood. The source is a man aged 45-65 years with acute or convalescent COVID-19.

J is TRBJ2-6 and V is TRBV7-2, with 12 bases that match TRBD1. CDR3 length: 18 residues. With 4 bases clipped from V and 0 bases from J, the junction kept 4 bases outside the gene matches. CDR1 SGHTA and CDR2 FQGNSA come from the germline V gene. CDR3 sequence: CASSSGTGGYSGANVLTF. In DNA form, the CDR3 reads TGTGCCAGCAGCTCCGGGACAGGGGGCTACTCTGGGGCCAACGTCCTGACTTTC.

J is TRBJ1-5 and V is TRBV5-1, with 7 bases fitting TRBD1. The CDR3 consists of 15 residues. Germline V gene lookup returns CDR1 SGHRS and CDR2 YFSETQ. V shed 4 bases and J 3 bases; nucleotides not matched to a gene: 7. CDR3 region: CASSEWTGPNQPQHF. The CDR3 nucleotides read TGCGCCAGCAGCGAGTGGACAGGTCCCAATCAGCCCCAGCATTTT.

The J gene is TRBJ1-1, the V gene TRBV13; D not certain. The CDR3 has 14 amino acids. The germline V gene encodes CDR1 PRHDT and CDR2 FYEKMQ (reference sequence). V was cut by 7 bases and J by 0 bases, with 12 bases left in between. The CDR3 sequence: CASKSGEMNTEAFF. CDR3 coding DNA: TGTGCCAGCAAATCCGGGGAGATGAACACTGAAGCTTTCTTT.

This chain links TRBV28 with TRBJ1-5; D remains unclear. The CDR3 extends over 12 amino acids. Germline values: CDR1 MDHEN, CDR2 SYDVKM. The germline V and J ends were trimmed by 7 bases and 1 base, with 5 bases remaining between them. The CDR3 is CASTLSNQPQHF. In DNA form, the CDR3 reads TGTGCCAGCACTCTGAGCAATCAGCCCCAGCATTTT. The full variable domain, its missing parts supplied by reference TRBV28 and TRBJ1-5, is DVKVTQSSRYLVKRTGEKVFLECVQDMDHENMFWYRQDPGLGLRLIYFSYDVKMKEKGDIPEGYSVSREKKERFSLILESASTNQTSMYLCASTLSNQPQHFGDGTRLSIL.

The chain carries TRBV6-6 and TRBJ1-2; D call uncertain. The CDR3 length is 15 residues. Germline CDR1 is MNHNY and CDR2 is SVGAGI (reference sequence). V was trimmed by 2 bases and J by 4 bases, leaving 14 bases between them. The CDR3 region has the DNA TGTGCCAGCAGTTACCCGGACTCCCTAGGCTATGGCTACACCTTC. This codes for CASSYPDSLGYGYTF.

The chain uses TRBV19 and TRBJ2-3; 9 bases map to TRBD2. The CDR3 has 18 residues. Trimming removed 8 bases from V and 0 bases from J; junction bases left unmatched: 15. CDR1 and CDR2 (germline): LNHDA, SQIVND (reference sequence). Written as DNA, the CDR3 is TGTGCCAGTCGCCGCGGGAGGGCCACCCCAACGAGCACAGATACGCAGTATTTT. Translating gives CASRRGRATPTSTDTQYF. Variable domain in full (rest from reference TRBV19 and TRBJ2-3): DGGITQSPKYLFRKEGQNVTLSCEQNLNHDAMYWYRQDPGQGLRLIYYSQIVNDFQKGDIAEGYSVSREKKESFPLTVTSAQKNPTAFYLCASRRGRATPTSTDTQYFGPGTRLTVL.

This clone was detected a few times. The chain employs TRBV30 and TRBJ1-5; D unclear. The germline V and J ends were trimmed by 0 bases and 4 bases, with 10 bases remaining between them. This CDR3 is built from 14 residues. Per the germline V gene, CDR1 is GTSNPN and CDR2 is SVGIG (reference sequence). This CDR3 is CAWSVQGGNQPQHF. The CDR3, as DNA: TGTGCCTGGAGTGTACAAGGCGGTAATCAGCCCCAGCATTTT.

CDR3 nucleotides: TGTGCCACCAGGGGGCCAGGGGTGGGTCAGTTCTTC. Its protein is CATRGPGVGQFF. The genes are TRBV24-1 and TRBJ2-1; possible D gene TRBD1, 6 bases. CDR1 is KGHDR and CDR2 is SFDVKD in the germline V gene. The CDR3 loop spans 12 amino acids. The ends were cut back, 7 bases at V and 13 bases at J, with 16 bases in the middle.

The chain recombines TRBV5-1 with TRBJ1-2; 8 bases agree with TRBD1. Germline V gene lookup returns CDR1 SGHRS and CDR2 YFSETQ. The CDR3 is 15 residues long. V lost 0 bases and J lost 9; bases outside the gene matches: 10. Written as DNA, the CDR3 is TGCGCCAGCAGCTTGGCTATCAGGGGGCGCGGAAGCTACACCTTC. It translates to CASSLAIRGRGSYTF.

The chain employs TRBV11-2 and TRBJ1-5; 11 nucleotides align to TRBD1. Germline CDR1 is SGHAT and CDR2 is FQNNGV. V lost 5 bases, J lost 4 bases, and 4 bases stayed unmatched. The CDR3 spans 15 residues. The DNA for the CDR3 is TGTGCCAGCAGCCGCGGGACAGGGGGTAATCAGCCCCAGCATTTT. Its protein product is CASSRGTGGNQPQHF.

The CDR3 DNA reads as TGTGCCAGCAGGGACAGGAGCGCTCGGGACACTGAAGCTTTCTTT. Translation: CASRDRSARDTEAFF. The rearrangement uses TRBV6-6 and TRBJ1-1; the match to TRBD1 covers 7 bases. The CDR3 is 15 amino acids. V was pared by 6 bases and J by 3 bases, with 10 bases of the junction left unmatched. The germline CDR1 and CDR2 sequences are MNHNY and SVGAGI (reference sequence).

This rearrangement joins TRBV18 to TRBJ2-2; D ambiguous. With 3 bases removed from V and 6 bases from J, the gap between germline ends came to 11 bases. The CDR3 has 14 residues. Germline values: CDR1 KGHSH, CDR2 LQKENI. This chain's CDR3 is CASSPTPSPGELFF. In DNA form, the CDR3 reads TGTGCCAGCTCACCTACTCCGTCACCCGGGGAGCTGTTTTTT.

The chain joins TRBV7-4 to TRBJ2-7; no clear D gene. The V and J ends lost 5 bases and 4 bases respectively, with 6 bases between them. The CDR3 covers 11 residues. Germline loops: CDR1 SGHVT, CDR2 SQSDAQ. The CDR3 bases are TGTGCCAGCAGCCCCAAATACGAGCAGTACTTC. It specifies CASSPKYEQYF.

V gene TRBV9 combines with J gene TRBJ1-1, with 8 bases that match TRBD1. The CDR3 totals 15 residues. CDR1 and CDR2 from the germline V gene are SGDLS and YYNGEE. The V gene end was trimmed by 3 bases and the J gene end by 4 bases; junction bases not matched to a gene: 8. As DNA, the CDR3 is TGTGCCAGCAGCGCCGCCTACAGGGGGAGCACTGAAGCTTTCTTT. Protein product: CASSAAYRGSTEAFF.

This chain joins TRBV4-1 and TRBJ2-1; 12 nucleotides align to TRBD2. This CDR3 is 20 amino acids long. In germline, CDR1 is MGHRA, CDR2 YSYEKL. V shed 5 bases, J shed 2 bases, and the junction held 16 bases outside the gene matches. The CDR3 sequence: CASSYRTPLAGGLTYNEQFF. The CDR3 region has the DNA TGCGCCAGCAGCTATCGAACCCCACTAGCGGGGGGACTGACCTACAATGAGCAGTTCTTC.

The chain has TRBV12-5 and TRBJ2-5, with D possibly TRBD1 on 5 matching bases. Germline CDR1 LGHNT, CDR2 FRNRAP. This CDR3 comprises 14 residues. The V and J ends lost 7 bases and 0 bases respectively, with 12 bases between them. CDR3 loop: CASAGHLYQETQYF. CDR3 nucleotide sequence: TGTGCTAGTGCCGGACACTTGTACCAAGAGACCCAGTACTTC.

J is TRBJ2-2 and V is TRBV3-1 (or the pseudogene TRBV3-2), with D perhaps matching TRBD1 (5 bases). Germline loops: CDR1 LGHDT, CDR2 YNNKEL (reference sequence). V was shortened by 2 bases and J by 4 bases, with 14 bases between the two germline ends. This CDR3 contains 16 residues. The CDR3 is CASSQSFFRGTGELFF. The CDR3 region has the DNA TGTGCCAGCAGCCAATCCTTCTTTAGGGGCACCGGGGAGCTGTTTTTT.